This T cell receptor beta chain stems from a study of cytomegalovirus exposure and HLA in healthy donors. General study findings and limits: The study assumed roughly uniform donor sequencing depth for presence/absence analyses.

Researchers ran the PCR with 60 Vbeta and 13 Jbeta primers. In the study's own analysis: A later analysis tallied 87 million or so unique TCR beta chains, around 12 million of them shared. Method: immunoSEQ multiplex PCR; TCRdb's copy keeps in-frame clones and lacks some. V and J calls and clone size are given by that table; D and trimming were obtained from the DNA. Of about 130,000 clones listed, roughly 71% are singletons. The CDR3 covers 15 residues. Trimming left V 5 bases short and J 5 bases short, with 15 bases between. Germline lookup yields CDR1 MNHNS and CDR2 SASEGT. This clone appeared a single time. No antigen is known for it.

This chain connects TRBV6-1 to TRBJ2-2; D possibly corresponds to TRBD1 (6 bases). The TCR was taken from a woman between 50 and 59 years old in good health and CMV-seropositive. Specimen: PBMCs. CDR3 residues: CASSNRERRTGELFF. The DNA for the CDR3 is TGTGCCAGCAGTAACAGGGAACGTAGGACCGGGGAGCTGTTTTTT.